The clone carrying this TCR beta chain has a handful of counts. Antigen unknown. The sample comes from a study of response to subunit inactivated influenza vaccine. One entry per CDR3 protein results from TCRdb running MiXCR on the RT-PCR reads. This table has 500,000 to 600,000 distinct CDR3 sequences, around 13% appearing once. The CDR3 contains 13 residues. V lost 7 bases and J 2 bases, leaving 15 bases between the germline ends. Germline loops: CDR1 SQVTM, CDR2 ANQGSEA. General observations from the study: With each seasonal influenza vaccination, the authors suggested, few new T cells are recruited.

The receptor was derived from a middle-aged man who received an inactivated influenza vaccine. Source: PBMCs from blood, taken 11 to 12 days after vaccination. The chain couples TRBV29-1 to TRBJ2-7; tentative D call: TRBD2 (5 bases). The DNA for the CDR3 is TGCAGCGCTGGCGATAGCGCGGCCTACGAGCAGTACTTC. This codes for CSAGDSAAYEQYF.